The TCR beta chain described here comes from a study of blood T cell repertoires in COVID-19. Study-wide context: The samples span acute and convalescent COVID-19 from the United States, Italy and Spain. Sample material is recorded as cDNA or gDNA derived from T cells, B-cell-depleted T cells, or PBMCs.

With 5 bases clipped from V and 2 bases from J, the junction kept 5 bases outside the gene matches. Germline assignment: CDR1 SGHTA and CDR2 FQGNSA. The CDR3 runs 14 residues. Authors' methods: Counts of nucleated cells, estimated from reference gene primer amplification, were obtained. Generated by immunoSEQ multiplex PCR, the TCRdb table keeps only in-frame clones and is missing some. That table gives V, J and clone size, and the DNA gave D and trimming. The sample includes about 140,000 clones, roughly 80% of them seen just once. This chain connects TRBV7-2 to TRBJ2-5; 7 bases are shared with TRBD1. The sample consisted of peripheral blood. This receptor was taken from a man aged 60 to 75 who had recovered from COVID-19. CDR3: CASSAQGPQETQYF. The DNA for the CDR3 is TGTGCCAGCAGCGCACAGGGGCCGCAAGAGACCCAGTACTTC.